The 10 T cell receptor beta chains presented below share a single source sample, sequenced in a study of regulatory T cells in long-lasting Graves disease. The time point is: newly diagnosed GD, antithyroid drugs for less than 3 months. RNA isolated from PBMCs was used to make the TCR library. Arm-PCR with iRepertoire HTBI primers amplified the CDR3 regions for these TCR beta libraries. One entry per CDR3 protein, called by TCRdb with MiXCR from the multiplex PCR reads. The sample has 360,000 or so distinct CDR3 sequences, 16% seen once. These records were also assigned to another study, of T cells in Graves' hyperthyroidism and ophthalmopathy.

Sequences were derived from peripheral blood mononuclear cells (PBMCs), sampled at new diagnosis, from a patient treated with antithyroid drugs. These TCRs come from a man aged 40-49 years with Graves disease.

The V call is TRBV7-2, the J call TRBJ2-5, with 8 bases matching TRBD1. The germline V gene has CDR1 SGHTA and CDR2 FQGNSA. Losses at the gene ends were 3 bases for V and 2 bases for J; bases not matched to a gene: 8. The CDR3 extends over 16 amino acids. CDR3 sequence reads: CASSFRTGSGQETQYF. CDR3 DNA: TGTGCCAGCAGCTTCAGGACAGGGAGCGGACAAGAGACCCAGTACTTC.

This clonotype was observed a handful of times. The chain links TRBV5-1 to TRBJ1-4; weak D call: TRBD1 (5 bases). Germline CDR1 reads SGHRS; CDR2 reads YFSETQ. Trimming took 2 bases from V and 11 from J, leaving 16 bases between them. The CDR3 sequence is 14 residues long. CDR3 sequence (DNA): TGCGCCAGCAGCTTAAAGGTATCAGAGGGGAAACTGTTTTTT. It encodes CASSLKVSEGKLFF.

This clonotype was observed at least ten times. J is TRBJ2-5 and V is TRBV18; 9 nucleotides align to TRBD1. CDR3 length: 15 amino acids. Germline V gives CDR1 KGHSH, CDR2 LQKENI. The V segment lost 4 bases and the J segment 2 bases; nucleotides outside the gene matches: 5. In nucleotides, the CDR3 is TGTGCCAGCTCACGGGACAGGGTGTCTCAAGAGACCCAGTACTTC. It encodes CASSRDRVSQETQYF.

This clonotype has a count of ten or more. The chain combines TRBV6-9 with TRBJ1-4; 8 bases align to TRBD1. V lost 3 bases, J lost 4 bases, and 4 bases stayed unmatched. The CDR3 has 15 amino acids. Germline values: CDR1 MNHGY, CDR2 SVAAGI. For the CDR3, the DNA is TGTGCCAGCAGTTACCCAGGGGGCTTTAATGAAAAACTGTTTTTT. It is translated as CASSYPGGFNEKLFF.

The sample holds many counts of this clonotype. The chain has TRBV15 and TRBJ1-6; D is uncertain. With 0 bases removed from V and 7 bases from J, the gap between germline ends came to 7 bases. Germline V gene sequence: CDR1 LNHNV, CDR2 YYDKDF (reference sequence). This CDR3 has 14 amino acids. CDR3 in amino acids: CATSRDTENSPLHF. The CDR3 DNA is TGTGCCACCAGCAGAGACACGGAAAATTCACCCCTCCACTTT.

Ten or more counts support this clonotype. The chain recombines TRBV7-2 with TRBJ2-3; D unclear. In germline, CDR1 is SGHTA, CDR2 FQGNSA. The CDR3 runs 14 residues. Deletions cut 4 bases from V and 2 bases from J, with 10 bases between. CDR3 nucleotides: TGTGCCAGCAGCTCTCAGACATTCACAGATACGCAGTATTTT. Amino acids: CASSSQTFTDTQYF.

Comment on this clonotype: A read error likely explains this, since a far larger clone differs by one base. The rearrangement uses TRBV5-6 and TRBJ2-1, with 9 bases identical to TRBD1. CDR1 and CDR2 from the germline V gene are SGHDT and YYEEEE. With 4 bases clipped from V and 9 bases from J, the junction kept 17 bases outside the gene matches. The CDR3 has 17 amino acids. CDR3 amino acids: CASSQFRAWTGDSEQFF. DNA of the CDR3: TGTGCCAGCAGCCAGTTCAGGGCTTGGACAGGGGACAGTGAGCAGTTCTTC.

This clonotype was detected ten times or more. In DNA form, the CDR3 reads TGCAGCGTTGACGGAGGAGTTGATGAGCAGTACTTC. Translating it yields CSVDGGVDEQYF. The chain has TRBV29-1 and TRBJ2-7; maybe TRBD2 (5 bases). Trimming pared 3 bases from V and 7 bases from J, leaving 13 bases between. Germline-derived CDR1 and CDR2 are SQVTM and ANQGSEA. The CDR3 spans 12 residues.

Only a few counts were recorded for this clonotype. The chain couples TRBV5-1 to TRBJ1-2; D possibly corresponds to TRBD1 (5 bases). Germline V gives CDR1 SGHRS, CDR2 YFSETQ. This CDR3 is built from 14 residues. V was cut by 0 bases and J by 8 bases, with 14 bases left in between. This CDR3 is CASSLAGRVDGYTF. In DNA form, the CDR3 reads TGCGCCAGCAGCTTGGCCGGCAGGGTGGACGGCTACACCTTC.

The chain uses TRBV15 and TRBJ1-4; D unclear. Trimming cost V 3 bases and J 3 bases, with 5 bases left between them. The CDR3 extends over 13 amino acids. CDR1 and CDR2 from the germline V gene are LNHNV and YYDKDF (reference sequence). The CDR3 DNA sequence: TGTGCCACCAGCAGCATCCCTAATGAAAAACTGTTTTTT. This sequence encodes CATSSIPNEKLFF.